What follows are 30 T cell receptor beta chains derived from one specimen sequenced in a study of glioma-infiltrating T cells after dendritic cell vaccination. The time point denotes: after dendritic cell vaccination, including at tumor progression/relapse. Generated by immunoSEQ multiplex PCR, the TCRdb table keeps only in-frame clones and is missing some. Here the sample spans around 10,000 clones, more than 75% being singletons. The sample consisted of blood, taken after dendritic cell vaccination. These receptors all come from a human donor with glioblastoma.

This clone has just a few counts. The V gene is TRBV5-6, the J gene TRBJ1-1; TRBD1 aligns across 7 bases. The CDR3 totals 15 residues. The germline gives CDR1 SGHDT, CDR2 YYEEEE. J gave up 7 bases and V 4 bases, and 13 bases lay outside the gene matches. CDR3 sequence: CASSLLDRSFGEAFF. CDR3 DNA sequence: TGTGCCAGCAGCCTGTTGGACAGGAGTTTCGGTGAAGCTTTCTTT.

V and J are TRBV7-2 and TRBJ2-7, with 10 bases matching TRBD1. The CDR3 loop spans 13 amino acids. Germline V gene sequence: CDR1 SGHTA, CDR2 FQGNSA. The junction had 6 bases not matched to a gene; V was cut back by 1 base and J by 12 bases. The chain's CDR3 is CASSLEGQGLRYF. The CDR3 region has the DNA TGTGCCAGCAGCTTAGAGGGACAGGGGTTGAGGTACTTC.

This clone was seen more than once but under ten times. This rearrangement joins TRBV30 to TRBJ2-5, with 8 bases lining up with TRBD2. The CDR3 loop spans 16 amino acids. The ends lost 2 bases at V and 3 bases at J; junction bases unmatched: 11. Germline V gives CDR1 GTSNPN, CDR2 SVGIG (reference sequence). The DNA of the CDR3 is TGTGCCTGGAGTCAGGGTACGGGGACTAGAGAAGAGACCCAGTACTTC. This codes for CAWSQGTGTREETQYF.

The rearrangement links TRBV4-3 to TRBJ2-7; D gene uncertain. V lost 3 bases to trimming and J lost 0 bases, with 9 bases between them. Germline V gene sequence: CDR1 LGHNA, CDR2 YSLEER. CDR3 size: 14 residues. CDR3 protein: CASSQSTTSYEQYF. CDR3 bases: TGCGCCAGCAGCCAGTCTACTACCTCCTACGAGCAGTACTTC.

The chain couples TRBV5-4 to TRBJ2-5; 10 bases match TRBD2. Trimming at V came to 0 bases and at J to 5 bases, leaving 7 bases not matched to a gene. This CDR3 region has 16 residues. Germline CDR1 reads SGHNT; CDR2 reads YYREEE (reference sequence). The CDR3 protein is CASSLAGSGRGETQYF. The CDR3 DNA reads TGTGCCAGCAGCTTGGCCGGAAGCGGGAGGGGGGAGACCCAGTACTTC.

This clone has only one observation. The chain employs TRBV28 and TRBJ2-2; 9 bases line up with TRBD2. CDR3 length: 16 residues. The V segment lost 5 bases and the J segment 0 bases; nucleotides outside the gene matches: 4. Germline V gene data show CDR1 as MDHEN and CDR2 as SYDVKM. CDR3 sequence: CASSVRLAANTGELFF. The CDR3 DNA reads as TGTGCCAGCAGTGTCAGACTAGCGGCGAACACCGGGGAGCTGTTTTTT.

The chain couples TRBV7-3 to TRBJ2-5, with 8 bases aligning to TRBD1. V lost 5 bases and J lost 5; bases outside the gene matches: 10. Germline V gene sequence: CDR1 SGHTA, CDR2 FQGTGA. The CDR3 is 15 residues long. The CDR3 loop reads CASSRAGGVRETQYF. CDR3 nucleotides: TGTGCCAGCAGCCGGGCAGGGGGCGTTCGGGAGACCCAGTACTTC.

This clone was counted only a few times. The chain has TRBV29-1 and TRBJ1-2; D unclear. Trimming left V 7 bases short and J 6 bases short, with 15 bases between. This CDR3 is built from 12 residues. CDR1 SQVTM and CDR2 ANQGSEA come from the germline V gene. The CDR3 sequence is CSGRGSSDGYTF. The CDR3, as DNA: TGCAGCGGGCGGGGTTCGAGCGATGGCTACACCTTC. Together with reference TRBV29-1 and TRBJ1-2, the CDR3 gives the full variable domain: SAVISQKPSRDICQRGTSLTIQCQVDSQVTMMFWYRQQPGQSLTLIATANQGSEATYESGFVIDKFPISRPNLTFSTLTVSNMSPEDSSIYLCSGRGSSDGYTFGSGTRLTVV.

The CDR3 loop is CAWRGPENTEAFF. The CDR3 nucleotides are TGTGCCTGGAGGGGGCCGGAGAACACTGAAGCTTTCTTT. This rearrangement joins TRBV30 to TRBJ1-1, with a possible D match to TRBD1 (5 bases). V lost 3 bases and J 1 base, leaving 9 bases between the germline ends. Germline assignment: CDR1 GTSNPN and CDR2 SVGIG (reference sequence). The CDR3 totals 13 residues.

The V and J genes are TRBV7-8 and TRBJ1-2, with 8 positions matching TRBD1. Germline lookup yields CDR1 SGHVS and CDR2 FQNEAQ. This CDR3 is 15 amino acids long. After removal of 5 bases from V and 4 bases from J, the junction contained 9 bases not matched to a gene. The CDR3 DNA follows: TGTGCCAGCAGCCCGTGGACAGGGAGCCTCTATGGCTACACCTTC. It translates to CASSPWTGSLYGYTF.

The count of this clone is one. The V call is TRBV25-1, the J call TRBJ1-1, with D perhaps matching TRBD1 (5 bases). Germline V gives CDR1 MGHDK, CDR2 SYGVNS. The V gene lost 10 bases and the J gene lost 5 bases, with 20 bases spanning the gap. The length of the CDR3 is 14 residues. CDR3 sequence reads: CATRDRGVGTEAFF. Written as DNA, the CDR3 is TGTGCCACCCGGGACCGCGGGGTCGGGACTGAAGCTTTCTTT. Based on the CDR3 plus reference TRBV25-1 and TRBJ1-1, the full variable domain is EADIYQTPRYLVIGTGKKITLECSQTMGHDKMYWYQQDPGMELHLIHYSYGVNSTEKGDLSSESTVSRIRTEHFPLTLESARPSHTSQYLCATRDRGVGTEAFFGQGTRLTVV.

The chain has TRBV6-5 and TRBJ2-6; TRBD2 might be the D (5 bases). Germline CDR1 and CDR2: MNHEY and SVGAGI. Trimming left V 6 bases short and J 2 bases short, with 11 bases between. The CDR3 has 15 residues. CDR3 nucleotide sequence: TGTGCCAGCAGCTTGAAGGGAGCTGGGGCCAACGTCCTGACTTTC. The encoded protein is CASSLKGAGANVLTF.

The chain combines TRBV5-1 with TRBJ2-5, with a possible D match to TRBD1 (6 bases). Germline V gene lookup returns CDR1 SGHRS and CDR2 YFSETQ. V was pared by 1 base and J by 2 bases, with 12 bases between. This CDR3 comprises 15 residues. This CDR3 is CASSLTGYRQETQYF. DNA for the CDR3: TGCGCCAGCAGCTTGACAGGGTATAGACAAGAGACCCAGTACTTC.

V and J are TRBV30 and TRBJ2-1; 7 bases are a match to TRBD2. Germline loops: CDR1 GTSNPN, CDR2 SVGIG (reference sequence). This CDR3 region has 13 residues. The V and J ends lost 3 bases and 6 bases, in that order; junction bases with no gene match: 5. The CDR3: CAWSPGGFNEQFF. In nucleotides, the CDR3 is TGTGCCTGGAGCCCGGGAGGCTTCAATGAGCAGTTCTTC.

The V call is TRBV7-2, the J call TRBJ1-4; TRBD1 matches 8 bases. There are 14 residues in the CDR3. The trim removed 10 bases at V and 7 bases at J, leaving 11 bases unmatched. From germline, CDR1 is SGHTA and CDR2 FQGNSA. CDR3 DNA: TGTGCCACCACGGGCAGGGGGCTCAGTGAAAAACTGTTTTTT. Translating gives CATTGRGLSEKLFF.

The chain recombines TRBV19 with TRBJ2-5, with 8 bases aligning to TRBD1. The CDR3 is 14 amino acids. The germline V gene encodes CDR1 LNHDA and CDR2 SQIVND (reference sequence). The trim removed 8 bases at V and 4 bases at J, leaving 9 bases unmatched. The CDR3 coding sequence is TGTGCCAGTCGCAGTTCAACAGGGGGAGAGACCCAGTACTTC. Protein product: CASRSSTGGETQYF.

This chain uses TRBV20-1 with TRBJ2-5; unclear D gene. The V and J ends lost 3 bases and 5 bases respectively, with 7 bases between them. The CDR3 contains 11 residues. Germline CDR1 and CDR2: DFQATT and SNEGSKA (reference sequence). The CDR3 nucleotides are TGCAGTGCTAGCTTATCTGAGACCCAGTACTTC. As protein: CSASLSETQYF.

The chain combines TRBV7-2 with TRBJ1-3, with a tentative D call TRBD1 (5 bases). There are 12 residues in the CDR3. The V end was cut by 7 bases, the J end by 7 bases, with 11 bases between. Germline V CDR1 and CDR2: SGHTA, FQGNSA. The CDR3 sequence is CASTPGGNTIYF. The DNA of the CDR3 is TGTGCCAGCACCCCGGGGGGGAACACCATATATTTT.

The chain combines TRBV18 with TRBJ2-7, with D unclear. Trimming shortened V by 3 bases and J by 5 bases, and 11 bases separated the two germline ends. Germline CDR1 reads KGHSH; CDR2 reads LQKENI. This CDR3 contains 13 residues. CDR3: CASSPGGLDEQYF. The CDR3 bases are TGTGCCAGCTCACCTGGTGGGCTCGACGAGCAGTACTTC.

CDR3 loop: CASSLVGLIYTF. DNA for the CDR3: TGTGCCAGCAGCTTAGTAGGACTAATCTACACCTTC. The V call is TRBV7-9, the J call TRBJ1-2; no firm D call. V was trimmed by 1 base and J by 10 bases, leaving 10 bases between them. Germline CDR1 SEHNR, CDR2 FQNEAQ (reference sequence). This CDR3 has 12 amino acids.

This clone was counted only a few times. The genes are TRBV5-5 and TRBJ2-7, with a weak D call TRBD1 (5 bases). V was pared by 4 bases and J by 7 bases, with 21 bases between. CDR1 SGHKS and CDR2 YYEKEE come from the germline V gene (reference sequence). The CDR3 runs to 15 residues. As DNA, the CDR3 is TGTGCCAGCAGCGACAGCAGGGATCCCTCTCGGGAGCAGTACTTC. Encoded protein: CASSDSRDPSREQYF.

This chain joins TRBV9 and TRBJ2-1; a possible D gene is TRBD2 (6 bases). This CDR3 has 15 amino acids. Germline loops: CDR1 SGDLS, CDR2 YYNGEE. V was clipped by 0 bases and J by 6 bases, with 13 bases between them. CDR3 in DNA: TGTGCCAGCAGCGTAGTTTCTAGCGTTGGCAATGAGCAGTTCTTC. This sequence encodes CASSVVSSVGNEQFF.

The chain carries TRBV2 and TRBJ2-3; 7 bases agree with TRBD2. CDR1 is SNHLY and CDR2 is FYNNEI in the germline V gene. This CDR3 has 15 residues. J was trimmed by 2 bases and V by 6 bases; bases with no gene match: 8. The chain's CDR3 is CASRPGTMDTDTQYF. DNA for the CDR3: TGTGCCAGCAGACCCGGGACTATGGACACAGATACGCAGTATTTT.

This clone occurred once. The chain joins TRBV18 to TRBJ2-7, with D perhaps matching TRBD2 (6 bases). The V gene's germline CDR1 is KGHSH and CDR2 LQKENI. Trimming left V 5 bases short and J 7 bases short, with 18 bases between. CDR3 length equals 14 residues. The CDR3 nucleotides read TGTGCCAGCTCAACAACTATAGATGCGGGGGAGCAGTACTTC. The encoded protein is CASSTTIDAGEQYF.

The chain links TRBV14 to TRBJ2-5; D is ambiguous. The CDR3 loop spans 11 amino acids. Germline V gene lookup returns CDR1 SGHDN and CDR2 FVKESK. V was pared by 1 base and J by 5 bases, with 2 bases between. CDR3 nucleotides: TGTGCCAGCAGCCAAGCGGAGACCCAGTACTTC. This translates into CASSQAETQYF.

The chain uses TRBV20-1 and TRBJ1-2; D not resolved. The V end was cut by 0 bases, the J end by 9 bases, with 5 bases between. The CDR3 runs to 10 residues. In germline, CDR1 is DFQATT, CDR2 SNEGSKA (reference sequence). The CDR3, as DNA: TGCAGTGCTAGAGACGACAGCTACACCTTC. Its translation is CSARDDSYTF.

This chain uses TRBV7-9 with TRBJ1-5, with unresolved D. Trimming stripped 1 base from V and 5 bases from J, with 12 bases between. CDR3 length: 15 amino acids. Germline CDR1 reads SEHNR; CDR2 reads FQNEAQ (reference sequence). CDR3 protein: CASSLDETTYQPQHF. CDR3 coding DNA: TGTGCCAGCAGCTTAGATGAGACTACTTATCAGCCCCAGCATTTT.

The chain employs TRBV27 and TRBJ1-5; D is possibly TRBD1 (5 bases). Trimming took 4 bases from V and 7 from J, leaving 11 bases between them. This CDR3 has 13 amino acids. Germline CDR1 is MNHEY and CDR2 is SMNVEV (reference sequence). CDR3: CASSSYWGQPQHF. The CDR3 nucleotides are TGTGCCAGCAGTTCCTACTGGGGCCAGCCCCAGCATTTT.

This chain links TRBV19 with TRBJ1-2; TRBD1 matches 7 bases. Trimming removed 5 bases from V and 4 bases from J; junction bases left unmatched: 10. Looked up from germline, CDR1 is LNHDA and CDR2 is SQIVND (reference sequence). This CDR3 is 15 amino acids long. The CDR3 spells CASSPDGTEVYGYTF. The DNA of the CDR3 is TGTGCCAGTAGTCCTGATGGGACAGAGGTCTATGGCTACACCTTC.

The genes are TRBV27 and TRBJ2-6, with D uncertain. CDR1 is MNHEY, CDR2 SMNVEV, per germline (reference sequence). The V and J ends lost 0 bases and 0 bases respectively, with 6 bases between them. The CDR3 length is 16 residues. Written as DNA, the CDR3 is TGTGCCAGCAGTTTATCACGGGTCTCTGGGGCCAACGTCCTGACTTTC. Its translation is CASSLSRVSGANVLTF. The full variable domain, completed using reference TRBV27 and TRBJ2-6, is EAQVTQNPRYLITVTGKKLTVTCSQNMNHEYMSWYRQDPGLGLRQIYYSMNVEVTDKGDVPEGYKVSRKEKRNFPLILESPSPNQTSLYFCASSLSRVSGANVLTFGAGSRLTVL.